This passage covers 17 T cell receptor beta chains from one sample sequenced in a study of cytomegalovirus exposure and HLA in healthy donors. PCR involved 60 Vbeta and 13 Jbeta primers. Here immunoSEQ multiplex PCR was the method, and the copy in TCRdb shows in-frame clones only, minus some. There are some 35,000 clones in the sample; more than 50% occur only once, and 6.2% lies in the top ten. Sequencing was done on a sample of PBMCs. Receptors were obtained from a woman aged 40 to 55 in good health and CMV-seropositive.

There are a few counts of this clone. The chain is built from TRBV7-7 and TRBJ2-1; TRBD1 matches 8 bases. After removal of 5 bases from V and 1 base from J, the junction contained 4 bases not matched to a gene. This CDR3 contains 15 residues. Germline V gene lookup returns CDR1 SSHAT and CDR2 FNYEAQ (reference sequence). For the CDR3, the DNA is TGTGCCAGCAGCCAGGGACAGGCTTCCTACAATGAGCAGTTCTTC. This codes for CASSQGQASYNEQFF.

J is TRBJ2-2 and V is TRBV4-1; D not resolved. CDR3 length equals 12 residues. With 7 bases removed from V and 5 bases from J, the gap between germline ends came to 8 bases. The germline CDR1 and CDR2 sequences are MGHRA and YSYEKL. This CDR3 is CASTPLTGELFF. The CDR3 region has the DNA TGCGCCAGCACCCCTTTAACCGGGGAGCTGTTTTTT.

The genes are TRBV6-4 and TRBJ2-7; 9 bases are shared with TRBD1. Germline-derived CDR1 and CDR2 are MRHNA and SNTAGT. The CDR3 has 13 amino acids. The junction had 3 bases not matched to a gene; V was cut back by 6 bases and J by 3 bases. For the CDR3, the DNA is TGTGCCAGCAGGGGACAGGGAGTCTACGAGCAGTACTTC. It codes for CASRGQGVYEQYF.

The J gene is TRBJ2-7, the V gene TRBV2, with TRBD2 as a possible D gene (6 bases). CDR3 length: 14 amino acids. The V end was cut by 4 bases, the J end by 0 bases, with 10 bases between. Germline loops: CDR1 SNHLY, CDR2 FYNNEI. The CDR3 reads CASSVEGSSYEQYF. The CDR3 region has the DNA TGTGCCAGCAGTGTGGAGGGGAGCTCCTACGAGCAGTACTTC.

J is TRBJ2-1 and V is TRBV28; TRBD1 is a possible D gene (5 bases). Germline values: CDR1 MDHEN, CDR2 SYDVKM. Trimming pared 3 bases from V and 3 bases from J, leaving 9 bases between. This CDR3 comprises 14 residues. Here the CDR3 DNA reads TGTGCCAGCAGTTTCAGGACAAACTACAATGAGCAGTTCTTC. Translated, it gives CASSFRTNYNEQFF.

The chain joins TRBV4-2 to TRBJ2-1, with D maybe TRBD2 (5 bases). The germline gives CDR1 LGHNA, CDR2 YNFKEQ. The CDR3 totals 13 residues. The V end was cut by 4 bases, the J end by 8 bases, with 12 bases between. The CDR3 spells CASSPGGGYEQFF. The CDR3, as DNA: TGTGCCAGCAGCCCCGGAGGAGGCTATGAGCAGTTCTTC.

The V and J genes are TRBV11-2 and TRBJ2-7, with TRBD2 identical over 11 bases. Germline lookup yields CDR1 SGHAT and CDR2 FQNNGV. CDR3 size: 16 residues. The ends lost 7 bases at V and 2 bases at J; junction bases unmatched: 10. Here the CDR3 reads CASTWGLAERTYEQYF. In DNA, the CDR3 is TGTGCCAGCACCTGGGGACTAGCGGAGAGAACCTACGAGCAGTACTTC.

This clone was counted between two and nine times. The gene calls are TRBV19 and TRBJ1-1; D uncertain. Trimming shortened V by 4 bases and J by 4 bases, and 10 bases separated the two germline ends. CDR1 is LNHDA and CDR2 is SQIVND in the germline V gene (reference sequence). This CDR3 spans 13 amino acids. CDR3 nucleotide sequence: TGTGCCAGTAGTACCGGGGAGGGCACTGAAGCTTTCTTT. This sequence encodes CASSTGEGTEAFF. The whole variable domain, remainder taken from reference TRBV19 and TRBJ1-1, is DGGITQSPKYLFRKEGQNVTLSCEQNLNHDAMYWYRQDPGQGLRLIYYSQIVNDFQKGDIAEGYSVSREKKESFPLTVTSAQKNPTAFYLCASSTGEGTEAFFGQGTRLTVV.

The chain is built from TRBV13 and TRBJ1-4; 9 bases align to TRBD1. The trim removed 5 bases at V and 7 bases at J, leaving 5 bases unmatched. Germline V gene data show CDR1 as PRHDT and CDR2 as FYEKMQ (reference sequence). The CDR3 is 14 residues long. CDR3 in amino acids: CASSRGQGGEKLFF. For the CDR3, the DNA is TGTGCCAGCAGCCGGGGACAGGGCGGTGAAAAACTGTTTTTT. Together with reference TRBV13 and TRBJ1-4, the CDR3 gives the full variable domain: AAGVIQSPRHLIKEKRETATLKCYPIPRHDTVYWYQQGPGQDPQFLISFYEKMQSDKGSIPDRFSAQQFSDYHSELNMSSLELGDSALYFCASSRGQGGEKLFFGSGTQLSVL.

In this sample, this clone turned up once. The CDR3 sequence is CASSLHKNTEAFF. CDR3 coding DNA: TGTGCCAGCTCACTCCACAAGAACACTGAAGCTTTCTTT. The chain has TRBV18 and TRBJ1-1; D remains ambiguous. V was pared by 4 bases and J by 1 base, with 7 bases between. Germline assignment: CDR1 KGHSH and CDR2 LQKENI. The CDR3 is 13 amino acids.

This rearrangement joins TRBV7-2 to TRBJ2-6, with unresolved D. CDR1 and CDR2 (germline): SGHTA, FQGNSA. The CDR3 is 16 amino acids. Trimming pared 2 bases from V and 1 base from J, leaving 9 bases between. The CDR3 bases are TGTGCCAGCAGCTTACCACGGTATTCTGGGGCCAACGTCCTGACTTTC. Encoded protein: CASSLPRYSGANVLTF.

The count of this clone is one. The V and J genes are TRBV21-1 and TRBJ1-3. TRBV21-1 counts as a pseudogene. This CDR3 region has 13 residues. As DNA, the CDR3 is TGTGCCAGCAGCCTCCGGTGTGGAAACACCATATATTTT. Translating it yields CASSLRCGNTIYF.

On this clone: The same CDR3 arises from other DNA sequences in this sample as well. The rearrangement links TRBV7-3 to TRBJ1-1; tentative D call: TRBD1 (5 bases). Germline CDR1 SGHTA, CDR2 FQGTGA. Trimming shortened V by 2 bases and J by 1 base, and 8 bases separated the two germline ends. The CDR3 sequence is 14 residues long. The chain's CDR3 is CASSLGGENTEAFF. In DNA, the CDR3 is TGTGCCAGCAGCTTAGGGGGGGAGAACACTGAAGCTTTCTTT.

V usage is TRBV7-2 and J usage is TRBJ2-7; D may be TRBD1 (5 bases). The CDR3 runs 16 residues. V was trimmed by 5 bases and J by 3 bases, leaving 20 bases between them. Germline V gene sequence: CDR1 SGHTA, CDR2 FQGNSA. CDR3 sequence reads: CASSKRPQGGHYEQYF. In DNA, the CDR3 is TGTGCCAGCAGCAAACGCCCCCAGGGTGGACACTACGAGCAGTACTTC.

This clone was detected a few times. J is TRBJ2-1 and V is TRBV25-1; perhaps TRBD1 as D (6 bases). Germline CDR1 is MGHDK and CDR2 is SYGVNS. CDR3 length: 16 residues. Trimming took 5 bases from V and 3 from J, leaving 17 bases between them. The CDR3 DNA follows: TGTGCCAGCAGTCCACAGGACAGCTTCTTCTACAATGAGCAGTTCTTC. This sequence encodes CASSPQDSFFYNEQFF.

Notes on this clone: No conserved phenylalanine or tryptophan ends this CDR3, so it is likely a read error. J is TRBJ2-3 and V is TRBV6-4; TRBD2 matches 10 bases. Looked up from germline, CDR1 is MRHNA and CDR2 is SNTAGT. The J segment lost 6 bases and the V segment lost 4 bases, leaving 7 bases of the junction unmatched. The CDR3 spans 15 residues. The CDR3 region has the DNA TGTGCCAGCAGTGCGTCAGCGGGGGGGCCCGATACGCAGTATGTT. Protein sequence: CASSASAGGPDTQYV.

The genes are TRBV6-1 and TRBJ1-6; TRBD1 matches 8 bases. Germline V lookup: CDR1 MNHNS, CDR2 SASEGT. V lost 9 bases, J lost 6 bases, and 4 bases stayed unmatched. There are 13 residues in the CDR3. CDR3 DNA sequence: TGTGCCAGTCGACAGGGGAGTAATTCACCCCTCCACTTT. The encoded protein is CASRQGSNSPLHF.